The entry that follows covers one T cell receptor beta chain sequence. These data originate in a study of blood T cell repertoires in COVID-19. Study at large: The analysed material was cDNA or gDNA that came from T cells, B-cell-depleted T cells, or PBMCs.

Original handling: Reference gene primer amplification yielded estimated nucleated cell counts. TCRdb's table, derived via immunoSEQ multiplex PCR, lists solely in-frame clones and lacks some. For V, J and clone size, that table is used; D and trimming come from the DNA. Of about 190,000 clones detected, less than 85% appear once; the ten largest clones hold approximately 3%. Participants, about 18 to 90 years old, spanned 25 or so US areas. This TCR came from a woman in her 30s who had recovered from COVID-19. The specimen was PBMCs or T cells enriched from blood (not recorded which).

For the CDR3, the DNA is TGTGCCAGCAGCCCCATGGCCCGGACTGATACGCAGTATTTT. Its translation is CASSPMARTDTQYF. The V call is TRBV3-1 (or the pseudogene TRBV3-2), the J call TRBJ2-3; D is possibly TRBD2 (5 bases). V was cut by 4 bases and J by 6 bases, with 14 bases left in between. There are 14 residues in the CDR3. The V gene's germline CDR1 is LGHDT and CDR2 YNNKEL (reference sequence).